Each of the 16 T cell receptor beta chains below was sequenced from the same sample in a study of brain T cells in children with intractable seizures. Clones were read by immunoSEQ multiplex PCR, and TCRdb kept only the in-frame ones, dropping some. The sample consists of tens of thousands of clones, about 93% of them appearing once. Here the sequenced sample was peripheral blood, taken at surgery. These receptor sequences come from a boy in the first two years of life with tuberous sclerosis and intractable seizures.

This clone was counted once. The rearrangement uses TRBV15 and TRBJ2-6; the D is unclear. Germline values: CDR1 LNHNV, CDR2 YYDKDF (reference sequence). V shed 1 base and J shed 0 bases, with 13 bases lying between them. CDR3 length equals 18 residues. The CDR3 loop reads CATSRVHGLYSGANVLTF. CDR3 sequence (DNA): TGTGCCACCAGCAGAGTTCACGGCCTTTACTCTGGGGCCAACGTCCTGACTTTC.

The CDR3 DNA reads as TGTGCCAGCAGTGAATCGGGATTAACAGAGACCCAGTACTTC. Its protein is CASSESGLTETQYF. The chain is built from TRBV25-1 and TRBJ2-5; D perhaps matches TRBD2 (5 bases). With 1 base removed from V and 4 bases from J, the gap between germline ends came to 10 bases. CDR3 length equals 14 residues. CDR1 MGHDK and CDR2 SYGVNS come from the germline V gene.

This chain joins TRBV9 and TRBJ1-2, with D maybe TRBD1 (5 bases). V dropped 0 bases and J dropped 4 bases, with 13 bases sitting between them. Germline V gene data show CDR1 as SGDLS and CDR2 as YYNGEE. The CDR3 extends over 15 amino acids. The CDR3 is CASSVEAGAVYGYTF. Here the CDR3 DNA reads TGTGCCAGCAGCGTAGAGGCTGGGGCAGTCTATGGCTACACCTTC.

The CDR3 is CASSSWTARDSPLHF. Here the CDR3 DNA reads TGTGCCAGCAGTTCGTGGACAGCCAGGGATTCACCCCTCCACTTT. The J gene is TRBJ1-6, the V gene TRBV28; perhaps TRBD1 as D (6 bases). Trimming took 4 bases from V and 8 from J, leaving 15 bases between them. CDR1 is MDHEN, CDR2 SYDVKM, per germline. The CDR3 contains 15 residues. The whole variable domain, remainder taken from reference TRBV28 and TRBJ1-6, is DVKVTQSSRYLVKRTGEKVFLECVQDMDHENMFWYRQDPGLGLRLIYFSYDVKMKEKGDIPEGYSVSREKKERFSLILESASTNQTSMYLCASSSWTARDSPLHFGNGTRLTVT.

The rearrangement links TRBV19 to TRBJ1-1; no clear D gene. This CDR3 has 13 amino acids. V lost 1 base and J 2 bases, leaving 5 bases between the germline ends. CDR1 and CDR2 (germline): LNHDA, SQIVND (reference sequence). This CDR3 is CASSIVTNTEAFF. CDR3 bases: TGTGCCAGTAGTATAGTTACTAACACTGAAGCTTTCTTT.

The chain carries TRBV20-1 and TRBJ1-1; D not certain. CDR1 and CDR2 (germline): DFQATT, SNEGSKA (reference sequence). The ends were cut back, 8 bases at V and 3 bases at J, with 10 bases in the middle. The CDR3 contains 11 residues. DNA for the CDR3: TGCAGTCAACGACATTACACTGAAGCTTTCTTT. It translates to CSQRHYTEAFF.

The rearrangement joins TRBV5-1 to TRBJ2-1, with 11 bases lining up with TRBD2. The CDR3 runs 17 residues. J was trimmed by 4 bases and V by 4 bases; bases with no gene match: 10. Germline-derived CDR1 and CDR2 are SGHRS and YFSETQ. CDR3 in DNA: TGCGCCAGCAGCCCGGAGTTAGCGGGAGGGCCATACAATGAGCAGTTCTTC. Translation: CASSPELAGGPYNEQFF.

This clone came up once. The V gene is TRBV7-9, the J gene TRBJ2-2; 11 nucleotides match TRBD2. The germline V gene has CDR1 SEHNR and CDR2 FQNEAQ (reference sequence). This CDR3 is 16 amino acids long. V was pared by 3 bases and J by 5 bases, with 5 bases of the junction left unmatched. As DNA, the CDR3 is TGTGCCAGCAGCTTTACTAGCGGGAGAAGTACCGGGGAGCTGTTTTTT. Protein sequence: CASSFTSGRSTGELFF.

This clone appeared a few times. V usage is TRBV7-9 and J usage is TRBJ1-2; tentatively, D is TRBD1 (5 bases). V was clipped by 0 bases and J by 4 bases, with 12 bases between them. Germline-derived CDR1 and CDR2 are SEHNR and FQNEAQ (reference sequence). This CDR3 spans 15 amino acids. The DNA for the CDR3 is TGTGCCAGCAGCTTAGCGGGGGACGGACGCTATGGCTACACCTTC. Amino acids: CASSLAGDGRYGYTF. The whole variable domain, filled in from reference TRBV7-9 and TRBJ1-2, reads DTGVSQNPRHKITKRGQNVTFRCDPISEHNRLYWYRQTLGQGPEFLTYFQNEAQLEKSRLLSDRFSAERPKGSFSTLEIQRTEQGDSAMYLCASSLAGDGRYGYTFGSGTRLTVV.

The CDR3 DNA follows: TGTGCCAGCAGCTTATTCTATTCCGGGACCGAATACACCGGGGAGCTGTTTTTT. Protein product: CASSLFYSGTEYTGELFF. V and J are TRBV7-2 and TRBJ2-2; D is tentatively TRBD1 or TRBD2 (5 bases each). Trimming shortened V by 2 bases and J by 3 bases, and 19 bases separated the two germline ends. This CDR3 comprises 18 residues. Germline V gene sequence: CDR1 SGHTA, CDR2 FQGNSA. Based on the CDR3 plus reference TRBV7-2 and TRBJ2-2, the full variable domain is GAGVSQSPSNKVTEKGKDVELRCDPISGHTALYWYRQSLGQGLEFLIYFQGNSAPDKSGLPSDRFSAERTGGSVSTLTIQRTQQEDSAVYLCASSLFYSGTEYTGELFFGEGSRLTVL.

This chain connects TRBV5-1 to TRBJ1-2; D perhaps matches TRBD1 (6 bases). The V and J ends lost 2 bases and 2 bases respectively, with 16 bases between them. This CDR3 spans 16 amino acids. CDR1 and CDR2 (germline): SGHRS, YFSETQ. The CDR3 sequence: CASSFDLRTVNYGYTF. The CDR3 coding sequence is TGCGCCAGCAGCTTCGACCTACGGACAGTGAACTATGGCTACACCTTC.

The J gene is TRBJ2-7, the V gene TRBV9; 7 nucleotides match TRBD1. The CDR3 extends over 13 amino acids. V shed 8 bases, J shed 0 bases, and the junction held 5 bases outside the gene matches. The V gene's germline CDR1 is SGDLS and CDR2 YYNGEE. This CDR3 is CASRGGSSYEQYF. CDR3 coding DNA: TGTGCCAGTCGAGGGGGCAGCTCCTACGAGCAGTACTTC. The whole variable domain, filled in from reference TRBV9 and TRBJ2-7, reads DSGVTQTPKHLITATGQRVTLRCSPRSGDLSVYWYQQSLDQGLQFLIQYYNGEERAKGNILERFSAQQFPDLHSELNLSSLELGDSALYFCASRGGSSYEQYFGPGTRLTVT.

The chain joins TRBV5-4 to TRBJ2-5; 9 nucleotides align to TRBD2. CDR3 length equals 15 residues. The V gene's germline CDR1 is SGHNT and CDR2 YYREEE (reference sequence). V was clipped by 1 base and J by 2 bases; unmatched bases: 3. The chain's CDR3 is CASSLTSGLQETQYF. CDR3 sequence (DNA): TGTGCCAGCAGCTTGACTAGCGGGTTACAAGAGACCCAGTACTTC.

The V call is TRBV19, the J call TRBJ2-1, with a tentative D call TRBD2 (7 bases). V lost 6 bases and J 8 bases, leaving 23 bases between the germline ends. The V gene's germline CDR1 is LNHDA and CDR2 SQIVND (reference sequence). The CDR3 spans 16 residues. CDR3 amino acids: CASSDPRGAGVHEQFF. The CDR3 DNA follows: TGTGCCAGTAGCGACCCCCGGGGGGCAGGGGTACATGAGCAGTTCTTC.

This rearrangement joins TRBV4-1 to TRBJ1-1; a possible D gene is TRBD1 (5 bases). The V and J ends lost 1 base and 0 bases respectively, with 9 bases between them. The V gene's germline CDR1 is MGHRA and CDR2 YSYEKL. CDR3 size: 15 residues. The CDR3 DNA sequence: TGCGCCAGCAGCCAAGGGGGCCCTCTGAACACTGAAGCTTTCTTT. This gives the protein CASSQGGPLNTEAFF.

Only one count was recorded for this clone. This chain uses TRBV11-2 with TRBJ1-2; the D gene is possibly TRBD1 (5 bases). Trimming cost V 4 bases and J 5 bases, with 17 bases left between them. This CDR3 spans 15 amino acids. Germline CDR1 SGHAT, CDR2 FQNNGV. The CDR3 spells CASSSRWGRRYGYTF. The CDR3 nucleotides are TGTGCCAGCAGCTCCCGCTGGGGGAGGAGATATGGCTACACCTTC.